The rows below give T cell receptor beta chains drawn from one sample of a study of blood T cell repertoires in COVID-19. Repertoires were generated with immunoSEQ multiplex PCR, while TCRdb's copy carries only in-frame clones and drops some. The table includes some 150,000 clones, roughly nine tenths detected once. Material for sequencing was peripheral blood. These TCRs come from a woman aged 55-70 years with COVID-19, enrolled during active disease. Both conserved end residues are part of each CDR3. Fields, in order: J gene, D gene, clone size, V gene, CDR3 DNA, CDR3 protein. A D gene is named only where the DNA matches it firmly. Size tells how often a clone was seen (once, few, many) or the class of an expanded clone, and some rows leave it out.

J: TRBJ2-5
D: TRBD2
size: few
V: TRBV7-2
DNA: TGTGCCAGCAGCTTATTCCCAAAAGGCCAGCGGGGCGAGACCCAGTACTTC
CDR3: CASSLFPKGQRGETQYF

J: TRBJ2-3
D: TRBD2
size: NA
V: TRBV6-5
DNA: TGTGCCAGCAGTTACGGACTAGCGGGTGGAGGAGATACGCAGTATTTT
CDR3: CASSYGLAGGGDTQYF

J: TRBJ1-1
D: NA
size: NA
V: TRBV12-3/TRBV12-4
DNA: TGTGCCAGCAGTTTTTCAGGGCCTGAAGCTTTCTTT
CDR3: CASSFSGPEAFF

J: TRBJ1-2
D: TRBD1
size: once
V: TRBV6-5
DNA: TGTGCCAGCAGCGAGACAGGGGAAGGACTCTATGGCTACACCTTC
CDR3: CASSETGEGLYGYTF

J: TRBJ1-1
D: TRBD1
size: NA
V: TRBV11-3
DNA: TGTGCCAGCAGTCGACAGGGAAACCAAGCTTTCTTT
CDR3: CASSRQGNQAFF

J: TRBJ2-2
D: TRBD2
size: NA
V: TRBV24-1
DNA: TGTGCCACCGGACTAGCGGGTTCGGTCGGGGAGCTGTTTTTT
CDR3: CATGLAGSVGELFF

J: TRBJ2-7
D: NA
size: once
V: TRBV3-1/TRBV3-2
DNA: TGTGCCAGCAGCCCCGCGGGACAGATATCCTACGAGCAGTACTTC
CDR3: CASSPAGQISYEQYF

J: TRBJ1-5
D: TRBD1
size: NA
V: TRBV5-1
DNA: TGCGCCAGCAGACAACGACAGGGCCAGCCCCAGCATTTT
CDR3: CASRQRQGQPQHF

J: TRBJ2-5
D: TRBD2
size: NA
V: TRBV4-2
DNA: TGTGCCAGCAGCCAAGTAGTAGGAGCGGGAGGGAGGTACCAAGAGACCCAGTACTTC
CDR3: CASSQVVGAGGRYQETQYF

J: TRBJ1-3
D: TRBD1
size: few
V: TRBV4-2
DNA: TGTGCCAGCAGCCAGACAGGGGGATTCTCTGGAAACACCATATATTTT
CDR3: CASSQTGGFSGNTIYF

J: TRBJ2-1
D: NA
size: NA
V: TRBV12-3/TRBV12-4
DNA: TGTGCCAGCAGTTTATTCGGCAATGAGCAGTTCTTC
CDR3: CASSLFGNEQFF

J: TRBJ1-5
D: NA
size: NA
V: TRBV30
DNA: TGTGCCTGGAGTGTACTAAATCAGCCCCAGCATTTT
CDR3: CAWSVLNQPQHF

J: TRBJ1-5
D: NA
size: NA
V: TRBV30
DNA: TGTGCCTGGAGTGTAGCGGGGAGCAATCAGCCCCAGCATTTT
CDR3: CAWSVAGSNQPQHF

J: TRBJ1-1
D: TRBD1
size: NA
V: TRBV6-5
DNA: TGTGCCACTCCGGGACAGGGAGGAACTGAAGCTTTCTTT
CDR3: CATPGQGGTEAFF

J: TRBJ2-1
D: TRBD1
size: NA
V: TRBV23-1
DNA: TGCGCCAGCAGTCAATCGGACAGGGGGCCCTACAATGAGCAGTTCTTC
CDR3: CASSQSDRGPYNEQFF

J: TRBJ2-1
D: NA
size: NA
V: TRBV11-3
DNA: TGTGCCAGCAGCTTAGGACAGGTATACAATGAGCAGTTCTTC
CDR3: CASSLGQVYNEQFF

J: TRBJ2-1
D: NA
size: once
V: TRBV7-6
DNA: TGTGCCAGCAGCTTAGAAATGGGGGAGGTTGCCAATGAGCAGTTCTTC
CDR3: CASSLEMGEVANEQFF

J: TRBJ2-7
D: NA
size: NA
V: TRBV28
DNA: TGTGCCAGCAGCACGCTACTCTACGAGCAGTACTTC
CDR3: CASSTLLYEQYF

J: TRBJ2-5
D: NA
size: NA
V: TRBV5-4
DNA: TGTGCCAGCAGCTTGGACAGTCAAGAGACCCAGTACTTC
CDR3: CASSLDSQETQYF

J: TRBJ2-2
D: TRBD1
size: NA
V: TRBV19
DNA: TGTGCCAGTAGCCGACAGGGAATGAACACCGGGGAGCTGTTTTTT
CDR3: CASSRQGMNTGELFF

J: TRBJ1-3
D: NA
size: NA
V: TRBV7-2
DNA: TGTGCCAGCAGCTTAAACGGACAGATTTCCAACACCATATATTTT
CDR3: CASSLNGQISNTIYF

J: TRBJ2-7
D: TRBD1
size: NA
V: TRBV6-5
DNA: TGTGCCAGCAGTTACTCGGGACAGGGGAACTACGAGCAGTACTTC
CDR3: CASSYSGQGNYEQYF

J: TRBJ1-2
D: NA
size: NA
V: TRBV20-1
DNA: TGCAGTGCTAGTTTAGACAGCAAAGCAGTCTACACCTTC
CDR3: CSASLDSKAVYTF

J: TRBJ2-2
D: TRBD2
size: NA
V: TRBV7-2
DNA: TGTGCCAGCAGCCGTAGCGGGAGGGCGAACACCGGGGAGCTGTTTTTT
CDR3: CASSRSGRANTGELFF

J: TRBJ1-5
D: NA
size: NA
V: TRBV5-6
DNA: TGTGCCAGCAGCCTATGGGGGGAATGGAGCAATCAGCCCCAGCATTTT
CDR3: CASSLWGEWSNQPQHF

J: TRBJ1-2
D: TRBD1
size: NA
V: TRBV4-3
DNA: TGCGCCAGCAGCCAAGATTCAGGACAGGGCAACTATGGCTACACCTTC
CDR3: CASSQDSGQGNYGYTF

J: TRBJ2-5
D: TRBD1
size: NA
V: TRBV7-9
DNA: TGTGCCAGCAGCTTCGGGACAGGGGACCGGGAGACCCAGTACTTC
CDR3: CASSFGTGDRETQYF

J: TRBJ2-3
D: TRBD2
size: NA
V: TRBV28
DNA: TGTGCCAGCAGTTTAGCGCGGGAGGCGGTAGATACGCAGTATTTT
CDR3: CASSLAREAVDTQYF

J: TRBJ2-4
D: NA
size: NA
V: TRBV27
DNA: TGTGCCAGCAGTTTTGGGGGGTTAGCCAAAAACATTCAGTACTTC
CDR3: CASSFGGLAKNIQYF